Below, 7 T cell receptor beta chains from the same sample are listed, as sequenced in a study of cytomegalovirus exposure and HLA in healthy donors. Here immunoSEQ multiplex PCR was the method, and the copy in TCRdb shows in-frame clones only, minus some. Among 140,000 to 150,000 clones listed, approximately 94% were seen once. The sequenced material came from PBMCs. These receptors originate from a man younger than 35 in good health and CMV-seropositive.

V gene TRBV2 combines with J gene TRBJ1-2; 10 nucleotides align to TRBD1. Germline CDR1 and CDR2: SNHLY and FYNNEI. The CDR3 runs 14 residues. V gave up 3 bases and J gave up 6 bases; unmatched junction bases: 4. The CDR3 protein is CASSDSGTGDGYTF. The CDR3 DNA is TGTGCCAGCAGTGACTCCGGGACAGGGGATGGCTACACCTTC.

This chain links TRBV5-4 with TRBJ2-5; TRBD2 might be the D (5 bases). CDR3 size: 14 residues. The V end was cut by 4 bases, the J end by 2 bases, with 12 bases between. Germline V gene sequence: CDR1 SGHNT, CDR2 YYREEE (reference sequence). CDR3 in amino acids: CASSDGTRQETQYF. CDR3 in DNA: TGTGCCAGCAGCGACGGAACTAGACAAGAGACCCAGTACTTC.

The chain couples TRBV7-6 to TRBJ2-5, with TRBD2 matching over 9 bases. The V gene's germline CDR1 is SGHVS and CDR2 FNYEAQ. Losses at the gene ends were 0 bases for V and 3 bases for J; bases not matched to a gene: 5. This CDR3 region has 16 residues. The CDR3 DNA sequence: TGTGCCAGCAGCTTAGCTAGCGGGAGTCTGGAAGAGACCCAGTACTTC. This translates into CASSLASGSLEETQYF.

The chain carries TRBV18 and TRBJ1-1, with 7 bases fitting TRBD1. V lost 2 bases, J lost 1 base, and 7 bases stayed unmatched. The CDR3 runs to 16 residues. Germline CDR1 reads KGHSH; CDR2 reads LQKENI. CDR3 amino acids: CASSPVWGTENTEAFF. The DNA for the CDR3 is TGTGCCAGCTCACCAGTGTGGGGGACAGAGAACACTGAAGCTTTCTTT.

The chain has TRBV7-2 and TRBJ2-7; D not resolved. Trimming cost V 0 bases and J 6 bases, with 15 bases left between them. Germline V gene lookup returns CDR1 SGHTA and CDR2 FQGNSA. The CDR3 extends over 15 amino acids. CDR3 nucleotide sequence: TGTGCCAGCAGCTTAGCTCTCCCCCTCGCCGGCGAGCAGTACTTC. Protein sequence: CASSLALPLAGEQYF.

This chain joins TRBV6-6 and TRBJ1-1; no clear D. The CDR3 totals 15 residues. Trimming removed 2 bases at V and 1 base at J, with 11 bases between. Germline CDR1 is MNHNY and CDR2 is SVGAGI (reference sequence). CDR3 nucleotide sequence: TGTGCCAGCAGTTACCAACTTCCGGGGAACACTGAAGCTTTCTTT. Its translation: CASSYQLPGNTEAFF.

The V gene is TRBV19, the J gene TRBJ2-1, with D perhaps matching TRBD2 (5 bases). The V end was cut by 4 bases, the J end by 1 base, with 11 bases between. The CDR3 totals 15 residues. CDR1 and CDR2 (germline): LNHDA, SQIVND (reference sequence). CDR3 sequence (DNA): TGTGCCAGTAGTACCCCTAGCAGTTCCTACAATGAGCAGTTCTTC. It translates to CASSTPSSSYNEQFF.